Listed here is a single TCR beta chain. No antigen is known for it. The data derive from a study of T cell responses to AZD1222 COVID-19 vaccine. V trimming: 6 bases; J trimming: 0 bases; junction bases outside the gene matches: 7. There are 16 residues in the CDR3. Germline CDR1 reads SGHDN; CDR2 reads FVKESK. The table came from immunoSEQ multiplex PCR; TCRdb's copy has only in-frame clones and leaves some out. The sample shows more than 150,000 clones, roughly 90% of them seen only once. Overall study findings and caveats: Spike-specific TCRs gained breadth and depth after people received two AZD1222 doses.

Pooled together were second doses at about 4 or about 12 weeks. The receptor was derived from an adult who received the AZD1222 COVID-19 vaccine. Sequencing used peripheral blood, obtained 28 days after the second AZD1222 dose. The chain employs TRBV14 and TRBJ2-7; TRBD2 matches at 11 bases. CDR3 residues: CASSPLTSGTSYEQYF. CDR3 nucleotide sequence: TGTGCCAGCAGTCCCCTGACTAGCGGGACCTCCTACGAGCAGTACTTC.